This T cell receptor beta chain was profiled in a study of T cells in Graves' hyperthyroidism and ophthalmopathy (dated by TCRdb to between 2019 and 2020). Describing the broader study: Peripheral blood was sampled at the time of initial diagnosis, prior to any treatment. In about six Graves' hyperthyroidism patients, the study also compared T-cell repertoires from thyroid tissue with T-cell repertoires from blood. After sampling, hyperthyroidism patients received methimazole starting at 30 mg daily, and ophthalmopathy patients received high-dose intravenous methylprednisolone. The 90 or so discovery patients were randomly split 7:3 into training and test sets. To identify TCR V-J signatures that set the groups apart, the researchers used a discovery cohort of 90 to 100 patients, made up of 40 to 45 with Graves' ophthalmopathy and around 58 with stable Graves' hyperthyroidism. Prospective prediction of ophthalmopathy was tested in an independent validation cohort consisting of 18 hyperthyroidism patients and more than 15 patients who later progressed to ophthalmopathy. The paper describes TCR Vbeta CDR3 sequencing of 120 to 150 peripheral blood samples, made up of fewer than 50 ophthalmopathy patients, 70 to 80 hyperthyroidism patients and 17 progressor patients. Broader findings and caveats from the paper: A 13 V-J signature model separated ophthalmopathy from stable hyperthyroidism, with about 90% sensitivity and about 81% specificity in cross-validation and 80%/75% in testing. Sample size was not statistically predetermined, and investigators were not blinded to group allocation. Most expanded thyroid clonotypes (frequency above 0.001) were also detected in blood, suggesting blood repertoires may reflect thyroid immune responses. In validation, progression to ophthalmopathy was predicted by the model with around 70% sensitivity and roughly 76% specificity, a median of approximately 6.5 months before onset.

This clonotype was detected ten times or more. The clone's antigen remains unknown. No much larger clonotype is one base removed from it; base qualities were not supplied. Stable Graves' hyperthyroidism was defined as no progression to ophthalmopathy during 18 months of follow-up. Hyperthyroidism patients were aged 18 to 65 years and newly diagnosed, with disease duration of less than 2 months. The study excluded patients with uncontrolled infections, other autoimmune diseases, pregnancy or lactation. Diagnoses were established on the basis of clinical symptoms, serum thyroxine and TRAb, thyroid ultrasound, and orbital computed tomography. Ficoll-Paque density gradient centrifugation was used to isolate PBMCs from about 10 ml of fresh peripheral blood. Trizol reagent was used to extract total RNA, and RNA quality was then checked on an Agilent 2100 Bioanalyzer. The TCR beta CDR3 regions were amplified from RNA transcripts. For the first round of RT-PCR on the TCR CDR3, the HTBI primer set was used together with the Qiagen OneStep RT-PCR kit. Libraries were constructed in a second round of multiplex PCR, after which size selection and purification were carried out. Paired-end sequencing of the libraries was performed with 100 bp reads on an Illumina HiSeq2000. Under the source paper's analysis protocol: Raw data were processed with SOAPnuke, discarding reads with adapters, uncalled bases, mean Phred below 15, or no exact constant-primer or identifier match. High-quality paired reads were merged with COPE v1.2.5, and unique nucleotide sequences were defined as clonotypes. MiTCR v1.1 was used to align clonotypes to the IMGT TRBV, TRBD and TRBJ reference segments. The analysis included only V-J combinations with a frequency above 0.0001, which together covered around 99% of the repertoires. The TCS score was defined as the ratio of F50 (clonal expansion) to E x V (chaos), calculated using BLOSUM62-based TCRdist between CDR3 peptides within each V-J. Welch's t-statistics and random forest reduced 500 to 550 V-J features to 13, which were used in a naive Bayes classifier (R e1071). TCRdb redid the processing of the public reads, applying fastp at Q25 and MiXCR, and retained in-frame beta chains. Rows with a matching CDR3 protein are joined into one entry that keeps the most common DNA and genes. In this record, the V and J calls reflect TCRdb's handling and not the investigators' own analysis. Here the sample has around 580,000 distinct CDR3 sequences; roughly 17% occur a single time. About 20% of the sample rests with the top ten.

Compared with germline, V lacks 1 base and J lacks 4 bases; bases without a gene match: 10. The germline V gene (reference sequence) specifies LNHDA as CDR1 and SQIVND as CDR2. The CDR3 has 17 amino acids, counting the end cysteine and phenylalanine. CDR3 DNA is the only sequence kept; it has 51 bases, read in frame from the first base. The sequencing input was blood. The rearrangement combines TRBV19 with TRBJ2-3; 8 central bases correspond to TRBD2. The sequence was collected from a woman between 18 and 29 years old with Graves' hyperthyroidism. The DNA sequence follows: TGTGCCAGTAGTATAGTCGGGACTAGGGATTCTGCAGATACGCAGTATTTT. This sequence encodes CASSIVGTRDSADTQYF. Full variable domain (CDR3 extended with the reference TRBV19 and TRBJ2-3 proteins): DGGITQSPKYLFRKEGQNVTLSCEQNLNHDAMYWYRQDPGQGLRLIYYSQIVNDFQKGDIAEGYSVSREKKESFPLTVTSAQKNPTAFYLCASSIVGTRDSADTQYFGPGTRLTVL.